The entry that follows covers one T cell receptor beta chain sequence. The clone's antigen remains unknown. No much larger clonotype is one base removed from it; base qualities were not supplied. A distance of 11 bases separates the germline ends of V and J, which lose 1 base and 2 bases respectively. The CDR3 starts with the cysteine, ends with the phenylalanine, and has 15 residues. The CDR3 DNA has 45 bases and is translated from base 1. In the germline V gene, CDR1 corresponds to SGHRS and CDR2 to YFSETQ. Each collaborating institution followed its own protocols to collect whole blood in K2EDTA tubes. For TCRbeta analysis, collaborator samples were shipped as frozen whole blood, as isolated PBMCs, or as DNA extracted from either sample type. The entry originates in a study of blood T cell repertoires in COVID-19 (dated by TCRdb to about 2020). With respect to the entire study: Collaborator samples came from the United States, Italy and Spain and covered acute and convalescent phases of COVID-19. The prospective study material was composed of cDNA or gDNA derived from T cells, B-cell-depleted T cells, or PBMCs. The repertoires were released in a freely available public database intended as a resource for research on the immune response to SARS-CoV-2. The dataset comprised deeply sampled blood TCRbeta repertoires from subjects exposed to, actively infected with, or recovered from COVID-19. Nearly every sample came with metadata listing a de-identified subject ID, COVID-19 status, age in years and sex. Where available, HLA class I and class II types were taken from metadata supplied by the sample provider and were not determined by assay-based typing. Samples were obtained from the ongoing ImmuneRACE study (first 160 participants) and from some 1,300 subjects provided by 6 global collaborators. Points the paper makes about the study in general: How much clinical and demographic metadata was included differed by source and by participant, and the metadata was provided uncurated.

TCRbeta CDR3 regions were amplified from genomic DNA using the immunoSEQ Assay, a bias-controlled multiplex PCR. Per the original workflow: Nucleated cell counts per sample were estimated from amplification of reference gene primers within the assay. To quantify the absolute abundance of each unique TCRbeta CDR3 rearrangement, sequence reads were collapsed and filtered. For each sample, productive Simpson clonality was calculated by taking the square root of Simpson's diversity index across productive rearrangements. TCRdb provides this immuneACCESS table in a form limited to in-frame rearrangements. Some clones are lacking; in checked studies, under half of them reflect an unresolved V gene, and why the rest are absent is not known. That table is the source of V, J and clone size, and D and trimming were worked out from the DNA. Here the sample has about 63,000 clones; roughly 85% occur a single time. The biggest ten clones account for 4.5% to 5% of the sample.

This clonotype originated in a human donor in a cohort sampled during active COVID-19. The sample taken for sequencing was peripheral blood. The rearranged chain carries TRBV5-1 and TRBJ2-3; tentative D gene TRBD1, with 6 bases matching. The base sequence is TGCGCCAGCAGCTTGCTCACAGGGCCCACAGATACGCAGTATTTT. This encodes CASSLLTGPTDTQYF.